This T cell receptor beta chain was observed in a study of CD8 T cells in Susac syndrome. Sequencing of TCR beta was performed on blood CD8+ and CD4+ T cells. The authors negatively isolated CD8+ and CD4+ T cells and FACS-enriched TEMRA cells. After extraction with the RNeasy kit, about 0.5 to 1 ug of the RNA was reverse transcribed using random hexamers. TCRdb re-called the immunoSEQ multiplex PCR reads with MiXCR, one entry per CDR3 protein. This table holds around 150,000 distinct CDR3 sequences, approximately 95% found once. In germline, CDR1 is SGHTA, CDR2 FQGNSA. The CDR3 is made up of 13 amino acids. V shed 4 bases and J shed 6 bases, with 11 bases lying between them.

The chain has TRBV7-2 and TRBJ2-3; possibly TRBD1 for D (7 bases). Sequencing was carried out using CD4+ T cells from PBMCs. This receptor was taken from a human donor with multiple sclerosis. CDR3 sequence reads: CASSSRGEDTQYF. CDR3 DNA sequence: TGTGCCAGCAGCTCCAGGGGGGAGGATACGCAGTATTTT.